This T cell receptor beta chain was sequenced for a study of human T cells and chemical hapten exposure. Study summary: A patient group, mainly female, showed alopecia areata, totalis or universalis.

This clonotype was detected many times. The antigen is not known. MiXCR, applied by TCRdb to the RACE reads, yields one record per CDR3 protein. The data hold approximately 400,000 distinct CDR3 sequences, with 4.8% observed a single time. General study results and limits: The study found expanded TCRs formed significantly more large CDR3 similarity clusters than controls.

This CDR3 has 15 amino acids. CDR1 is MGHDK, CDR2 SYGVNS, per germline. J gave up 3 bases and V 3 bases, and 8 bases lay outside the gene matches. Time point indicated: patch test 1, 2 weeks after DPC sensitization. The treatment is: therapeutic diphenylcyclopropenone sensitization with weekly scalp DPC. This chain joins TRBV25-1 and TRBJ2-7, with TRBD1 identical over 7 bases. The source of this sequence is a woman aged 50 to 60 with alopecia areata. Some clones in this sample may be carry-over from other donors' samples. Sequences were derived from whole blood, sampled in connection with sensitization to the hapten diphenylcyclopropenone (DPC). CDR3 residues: CASSDSRTGSYEQYF. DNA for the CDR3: TGTGCCAGCAGTGATTCCCGGACAGGCAGCTACGAGCAGTACTTC.